Reported below is one TCR beta chain. This CDR3 spans 15 amino acids. CDR1 is LNHNV and CDR2 is YYDKDF in the germline V gene (reference sequence). The V segment lost 4 bases and the J segment 5 bases; nucleotides outside the gene matches: 2. TCRdb called the 5' RACE reads again in MiXCR, with one record for every CDR3 protein. The table has approximately 330,000 distinct CDR3 sequences, 4.1% seen once. This sample was included in a study of T cells after yellow fever vaccination. Sequencing was performed on PBMCs, taken 5 days after the yellow fever booster vaccination. The receptor comes from a man aged 18 to 30 who received the YFV17D yellow fever vaccine. The chain carries TRBV15 and TRBJ2-5, with 15 nucleotides matching TRBD2. The CDR3 nucleotides read TGTGCCACCAGCACTGGGACTAGCGGGGGGGAGACCCAGTACTTC. Protein: CATSTGTSGGETQYF.